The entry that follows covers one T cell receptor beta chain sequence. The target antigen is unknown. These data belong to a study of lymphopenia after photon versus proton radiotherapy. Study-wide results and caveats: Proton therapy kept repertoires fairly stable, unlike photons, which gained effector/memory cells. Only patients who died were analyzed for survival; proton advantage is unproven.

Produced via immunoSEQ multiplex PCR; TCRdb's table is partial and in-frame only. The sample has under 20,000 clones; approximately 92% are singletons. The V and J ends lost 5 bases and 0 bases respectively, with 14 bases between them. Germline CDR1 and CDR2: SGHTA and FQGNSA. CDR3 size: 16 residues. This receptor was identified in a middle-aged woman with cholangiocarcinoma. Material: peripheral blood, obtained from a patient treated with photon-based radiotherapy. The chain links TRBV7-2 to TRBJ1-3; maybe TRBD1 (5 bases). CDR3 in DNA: TGTGCCAGCAGCCCTGGGGACCGTTTCTCTGGAAACACCATATATTTT. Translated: CASSPGDRFSGNTIYF.